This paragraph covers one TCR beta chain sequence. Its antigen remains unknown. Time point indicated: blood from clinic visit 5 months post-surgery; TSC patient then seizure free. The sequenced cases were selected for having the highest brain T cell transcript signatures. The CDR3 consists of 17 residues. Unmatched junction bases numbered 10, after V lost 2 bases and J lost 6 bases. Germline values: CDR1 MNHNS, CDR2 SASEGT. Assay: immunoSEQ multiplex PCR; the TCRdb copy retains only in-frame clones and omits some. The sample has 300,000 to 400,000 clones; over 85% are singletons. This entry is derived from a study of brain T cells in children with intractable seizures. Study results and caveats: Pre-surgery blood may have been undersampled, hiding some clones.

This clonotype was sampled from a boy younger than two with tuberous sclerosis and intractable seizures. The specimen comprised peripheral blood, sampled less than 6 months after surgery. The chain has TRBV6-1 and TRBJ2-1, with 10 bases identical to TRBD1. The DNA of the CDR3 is TGTGCCAGCAGTGAAATGCATCCGGGACAGGGGTTCAATGAGCAGTTCTTC. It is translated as CASSEMHPGQGFNEQFF.